This note documents a single T cell receptor beta chain sequence. Its antigen is not identified. This sample was included in a study of radiation and T cells in renal cell carcinoma. TCRdb's copy holds only in-frame clones and misses some; the assay was immunoSEQ multiplex PCR. The sample has 13,000 or so clones; around 57% are singletons. Findings and limits, study-wide: Sampling covered only 0.75 to 1 g of each tumor.

This CDR3 has 14 amino acids. V shed 4 bases and J shed 4 bases, with 17 bases lying between them. In germline, CDR1 is SQVTM, CDR2 ANQGSEA. Documented treatment: treatment-naive control, cytoreductive nephrectomy. J is TRBJ2-7 and V is TRBV29-1; D may be TRBD2 (7 bases). The sample was tumor tissue, taken from a patient whose treatment was nephrectomy without radiotherapy. This receptor was identified in a man aged 45 to 65 with renal cell carcinoma. The chain's CDR3 is CSVVERGREYEQYF. CDR3 sequence (DNA): TGCAGCGTTGTGGAGAGGGGGAGGGAGTACGAGCAGTACTTC.